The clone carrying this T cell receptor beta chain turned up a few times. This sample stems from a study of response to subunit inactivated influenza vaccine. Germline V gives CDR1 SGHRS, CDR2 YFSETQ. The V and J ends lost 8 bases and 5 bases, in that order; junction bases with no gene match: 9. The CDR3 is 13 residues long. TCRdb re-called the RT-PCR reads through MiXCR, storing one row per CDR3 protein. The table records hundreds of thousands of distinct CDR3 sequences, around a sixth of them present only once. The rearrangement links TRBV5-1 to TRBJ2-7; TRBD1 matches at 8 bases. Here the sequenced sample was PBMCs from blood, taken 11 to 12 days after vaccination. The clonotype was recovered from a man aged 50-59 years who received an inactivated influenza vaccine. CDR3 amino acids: CARDWTGIDEQYF. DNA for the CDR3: TGCGCCAGGGATTGGACAGGGATCGACGAGCAGTACTTC.